These 27 T cell receptor beta chains were sequenced from one sample in a study of breast tumors, draining lymph nodes, adjacent tissues. Breast cancer patients provided tissue from their axillary draining lymph nodes. TCRdb reanalysed the multiplex PCR reads using MiXCR and keeps one entry per CDR3 protein. The table records 130,000 or so distinct CDR3 sequences, around a third of them present only once. The specimen was axillary lymph node tissue. The receptors were gathered from a female donor with breast cancer. Some clones in this sample may be carry-over from other donors' samples.

V is TRBV29-1 and J is TRBJ2-1; possible D gene TRBD1, 5 bases. Trimming removed 0 bases from V and 0 bases from J, with 9 bases in between. This CDR3 is built from 15 residues. CDR1 is SQVTM and CDR2 is ANQGSEA in the germline V gene. The CDR3 loop is CSVEEIQGSYNEQFF. The CDR3 DNA sequence: TGCAGCGTTGAAGAAATTCAGGGCTCCTACAATGAGCAGTTCTTC.

This clonotype has ten or more counts. This chain uses TRBV4-2 with TRBJ2-2; no reliable D call. Trimming took off 1 base at V and 2 bases at J, with 8 bases between the two ends. The CDR3 is made up of 15 amino acids. Germline V gene sequence: CDR1 LGHNA, CDR2 YNFKEQ. The CDR3 DNA sequence: TGTGCCAGCAGCCAAGTTTTGATCAACACCGGGGAGCTGTTTTTT. Encoded protein: CASSQVLINTGELFF.

This clonotype was picked up one time. The CDR3: CASSLDGSNNEQYF. In DNA form, the CDR3 reads TGTGCCAGCAGCCTGGACGGTTCCAACAATGAGCAGTACTTC. This rearrangement joins TRBV5-4 to TRBJ2-5; D not resolved. Germline CDR1 and CDR2: SGHNT and YYREEE (reference sequence). Trimming left V 4 bases short and J 11 bases short, with 21 bases between. CDR3 size: 14 residues.

The sample holds many counts of this clonotype. This chain uses TRBV11-2 with TRBJ1-6; no firm D call. Germline V gives CDR1 SGHAT, CDR2 FQNNGV. This CDR3 comprises 15 residues. V was shortened by 4 bases and J by 10 bases, with 17 bases between the two germline ends. CDR3 sequence (DNA): TGTGCCAGCAGCTGGGATAGTCAGACCGGATCACCCCTCCACTTT. Amino acids: CASSWDSQTGSPLHF.

V is TRBV20-1 and J is TRBJ2-2; D tentatively reads TRBD1 or TRBD2 (5 bases each). The CDR3 is made up of 13 amino acids. CDR1 is DFQATT, CDR2 SNEGSKA, per germline (reference sequence). The V end was cut by 7 bases, the J end by 7 bases, with 16 bases between. The CDR3 loop reads CSVEGTPGGELFF. DNA for the CDR3: TGCAGTGTCGAGGGGACCCCTGGCGGGGAGCTGTTTTTT.

Comments on this clonotype: Mismatch with germline at one junction end may stem from a read error. The chain is built from TRBV9 and TRBJ1-2; no reliable D call. The CDR3 loop spans 14 amino acids. The V gene's germline CDR1 is SGDLS and CDR2 YYNGEE. CDR3 sequence: CASSESRLGCGYTF. CDR3 in DNA: TGCGCCAGCAGTGAGTCGCGACTGGGCTGTGGCTACACCTTC. The full variable domain, completed using reference TRBV9 and TRBJ1-2, is DSGVTQTPKHLITATGQRVTLRCSPRSGDLSVYWYQQSLDQGLQFLIQYYNGEERAKGNILERFSAQQFPDLHSELNLSSLELGDSALYFCASSESRLGCGYTFGSGTRLTVV.

Remarks on this clonotype: Just one base apart from a much larger clone, this may be a read error. This chain links TRBV19 with TRBJ2-6; D unresolved. The germline V gene has CDR1 LNHDA and CDR2 SQIVND (reference sequence). The CDR3 runs to 15 residues. Trimming took 9 bases from V and 2 from J, leaving 14 bases between them. In nucleotides, the CDR3 is TGTGCCAGCACCAATGGGTGGCCTGGGGCCAACGTCCTGACTTTC. Amino acid sequence: CASTNGWPGANVLTF.

This clonotype was seen ten or more times. The CDR3 loop is CSVEGEYGTDTQYF. CDR3 DNA: TGCAGTGTCGAAGGGGAATACGGCACAGATACGCAGTATTTT. The chain carries TRBV20-1 and TRBJ2-3; tentatively, D is TRBD1 (5 bases). The CDR3 is made up of 14 amino acids. V dropped 7 bases and J dropped 1 base, with 15 bases sitting between them. The germline V gene encodes CDR1 DFQATT and CDR2 SNEGSKA (reference sequence).

V and J are TRBV5-8 and TRBJ2-5, with D perhaps matching TRBD1 (6 bases). The length of the CDR3 is 15 residues. Deletions cut 2 bases from V and 5 bases from J, with 16 bases between. Germline-derived CDR1 and CDR2 are SGHTS and YDEGEE. The CDR3 coding sequence is TGTGCCAGCAGCTTTGGCAAAGGGGGATCCGAGACCCAGTACTTC. Translating it yields CASSFGKGGSETQYF.

This clonotype showed up just once. The V and J genes are TRBV5-1 and TRBJ2-7; 9 positions match TRBD1. The length of the CDR3 is 13 residues. Germline V gene data show CDR1 as SGHRS and CDR2 as YFSETQ. CDR3 DNA: TGCGCCAGCAGGGGACAGGGCGGGAACGAGCGGTACGTC. This translates into CASRGQGGNERYV.

This clonotype was counted a few times. The CDR3 protein is CASSDGVGQPQHF. In DNA form, the CDR3 reads TGCGCCAGCAGTGACGGGGTCGGCCAGCCCCAGCATTTT. The chain is built from TRBV10-1 and TRBJ1-5, with unresolved D. Trimming shortened V by 3 bases and J by 7 bases, and 10 bases separated the two germline ends. This CDR3 has 13 residues. Per the germline V gene, CDR1 is WNHNN and CDR2 is SYGVQD (reference sequence).

The table lists this clonotype with many counts. The CDR3 DNA reads as TGTGCCAGCAGAAACAGGGTGTCCACCGGGGAGCTGTTTTTT. This codes for CASRNRVSTGELFF. This sequence joins TRBV12-3 or TRBV12-4 and TRBJ2-2; a weak D match, TRBD1 (6 bases). The V gene lost 6 bases and the J gene lost 4 bases, with 12 bases spanning the gap. This CDR3 region has 14 residues.

This chain uses TRBV6-5 with TRBJ2-7, with 7 bases fitting TRBD1. The V gene's germline CDR1 is MNHEY and CDR2 SVGAGI. The V and J ends lost 6 bases and 2 bases, in that order; junction bases with no gene match: 4. The CDR3 length is 13 residues. The CDR3 here is CASSRDSAYEQYV. DNA of the CDR3: TGTGCCAGCAGCCGGGACAGCGCCTACGAGCAGTACGTC.

This clonotype was observed at least ten times. This chain links TRBV2 with TRBJ2-2; 11 nucleotides line up with TRBD2. Germline V gene sequence: CDR1 SNHLY, CDR2 FYNNEI. V lost 5 bases and J lost 5; bases outside the gene matches: 1. The CDR3 has 14 amino acids. The CDR3 spells CASSRLAGTGELFF. CDR3 DNA sequence: TGTGCCAGCAGTCGACTAGCGGGGACCGGGGAGCTGTTTTTT.

In its sample, this clonotype was seen a few times. One end of the junction is discordant with germline, which a read error may explain. The V call is TRBV11-2, the J call TRBJ1-1; a weak D match, TRBD1 (6 bases). The CDR3 loop spans 16 amino acids. Germline CDR1 reads SGHAT; CDR2 reads FQNNGV. The CDR3 bases are TGTGCCAGCAGCTCGACCTGGGGGACAAAGAACACTGAAGCTTTTTTT. This translates into CASSSTWGTKNTEAFF.

Notes on this clonotype: Given a much more abundant clone one base away, this may be a read error. Here the CDR3 omits its conserved ending phenylalanine or tryptophan, so a read error is the likely source. The J gene is TRBJ2-4, the V gene TRBV7-2, with 7 bases matching TRBD1. The CDR3 extends over 14 amino acids. Per germline, CDR1 SGHTA and CDR2 FQGNSA. The CDR3: CASTLTGVKNIQYL. The CDR3 coding sequence is TGTGCCAGCACCTTAACAGGGGTAAAAAACATTCAGTACCTC.

The chain employs TRBV29-1 and TRBJ2-2; 12 bases fit TRBD2. The trim removed 8 bases at V and 6 bases at J, leaving 7 bases unmatched. The CDR3 contains 14 residues. Germline-derived CDR1 and CDR2 are SQVTM and ANQGSEA. The CDR3 reads CSSSSGGVPGELFF. The CDR3 nucleotides are TGCAGCAGTTCTAGCGGGGGGGTTCCCGGGGAGCTGTTTTTT.

At least ten counts were recorded for this clonotype. This chain uses TRBV5-8 with TRBJ1-2, with TRBD1 matching 8 bases. Germline-derived CDR1 and CDR2 are SGHTS and YDEGEE. After removal of 4 bases from V and 4 bases from J, the junction contained 3 bases not matched to a gene. The CDR3 covers 13 residues. The CDR3 region is CASSKGQVYGYTF. In nucleotides, the CDR3 is TGTGCCAGCAGCAAGGGACAGGTCTATGGCTACACCTTC.

The table lists this clonotype with many counts. The chain couples TRBV18 to TRBJ2-2, with D perhaps TRBD1 (6 bases). V was cut by 8 bases and J by 4 bases, with 17 bases left in between. Germline-derived CDR1 and CDR2 are KGHSH and LQKENI. The length of the CDR3 is 15 residues. As DNA, the CDR3 is TGTGCCAGCAGACAGGCGGGTTATCGCACCGGGGAGCTGTTTTTT. Amino acids: CASRQAGYRTGELFF.

The V call is TRBV18, the J call TRBJ1-5; unclear D gene. CDR3 length equals 16 residues. V was clipped by 0 bases and J by 0 bases, with 9 bases between them. Germline V gives CDR1 KGHSH, CDR2 LQKENI. The CDR3 DNA follows: TGTGCCAGCTCACCACCTGGCGGAGCTAGCAATCAGCCCCAGCATTTT. Translated, it gives CASSPPGGASNQPQHF.

The table lists this clonotype with many counts. J is TRBJ2-3 and V is TRBV7-6; a possible D gene is TRBD2 (7 bases). CDR1 is SGHVS and CDR2 is FNYEAQ in the germline V gene. The ends were cut back, 5 bases at V and 4 bases at J, with 16 bases in the middle. The CDR3 covers 15 residues. The CDR3 nucleotides are TGTGCCAGCAGCATGACGGGGGGCCGGTCAGATACGCAGTATTTT. It yields the protein CASSMTGGRSDTQYF.

The sample holds many counts of this clonotype. This may come from a read error, since a much larger clone is one base off. V gene TRBV9 combines with J gene TRBJ2-6, with TRBD2 as a possible D gene (7 bases). The CDR3 covers 19 residues. The V gene's germline CDR1 is SGDLS and CDR2 YYNGEE. The CDR3 bases are TGTGCCAGCAGCCGGGGGGCGGGGGCCATACACTCTGCGGCCAACGTCCTGACTTTC. This sequence encodes CASSRGAGAIHSAANVLTF.

This clonotype was seen only a few times. CDR3 protein: CASSSPTGRNTEAFF. For the CDR3, the DNA is TGTGCCAGCAGCTCGCCGACAGGGCGGAACACTGAAGCTTTCTTT. This rearrangement joins TRBV5-5 to TRBJ1-1; 7 nucleotides match TRBD1. The CDR3 contains 15 residues. With 3 bases clipped from V and 1 base from J, the junction kept 6 bases outside the gene matches. The germline gives CDR1 SGHKS, CDR2 YYEKEE (reference sequence).

The table lists this clonotype with many counts. The chain links TRBV6-2 or TRBV6-3 to TRBJ2-7; 11 nucleotides line up with TRBD1. CDR3 length equals 14 residues. The trim removed 5 bases at V and 4 bases at J, leaving 4 bases unmatched. Germline V gene data show CDR1 as MNHEY and CDR2 as SVGEGT. CDR3 sequence reads: CASSRTGGLYEQYV. The DNA for the CDR3 is TGTGCCAGCAGTCGGACAGGGGGCCTATACGAGCAGTACGTC.

With respect to this clonotype: This could be a read error, since a much larger clone is one nucleotide away. V and J are TRBV7-2 and TRBJ2-5; 8 bases map to TRBD1. CDR1 and CDR2 (germline): SGHTA, FQGNSA. The CDR3 contains 15 residues. CDR3 protein: CAGSRDRIREETQHF. CDR3 sequence (DNA): TGTGCCGGCAGCCGGGACAGGATCAGAGAAGAGACCCAGCACTTC.

In the case of this clonotype: A single base separates this from a much larger clone, so it may be a read error. The chain carries TRBV19 and TRBJ2-2; 8 positions match TRBD2. The CDR3 totals 18 residues. Germline CDR1 is LNHDA and CDR2 is SQIVND (reference sequence). The CDR3 nucleotides are TGTGCCAGTAGTTCCCCCCCCGGGCGGGGGGCCAGGGGCGGGGAGCCGTTTTTT. This sequence encodes CASSSPPGRGARGGEPFF. Full variable domain (outside the CDR3, taken from reference TRBV19 and TRBJ2-2): DGGITQSPKYLFRKEGQNVTLSCEQNLNHDAMYWYRQDPGQGLRLIYYSQIVNDFQKGDIAEGYSVSREKKESFPLTVTSAQKNPTAFYLCASSSPPGRGARGGEPFFGEGSRLTVL.

There are many counts of this clonotype. The V call is TRBV15, the J call TRBJ1-5; D perhaps matches TRBD1 (5 bases). Deletions cut 3 bases from V and 5 bases from J, with 17 bases between. The CDR3 runs to 16 residues. Germline-derived CDR1 and CDR2 are LNHNV and YYDKDF (reference sequence). This CDR3 reads CATSSPRERGDQPQHF. The CDR3 bases are TGTGCCACCAGCAGTCCTAGAGAAAGGGGAGATCAGCCCCAGCATTTT.